Listed below are T cell receptor beta chains from one sample, sequenced in a study of blood T cell repertoires in COVID-19. Sequenced by immunoSEQ multiplex PCR; TCRdb stores in-frame clones only, minus some. The table includes 350,000 to 400,000 clones, about nine tenths detected once. The sequenced material came from PBMCs or T cells enriched from blood (not recorded which). The receptors come from a woman aged 30 to 39 who had recovered from COVID-19. The CDR3 runs from the conserved cysteine through the conserved F or W. Each record gives: D gene, V gene, J gene, clone size, CDR3 DNA, CDR3 protein. The D gene is left open where the match is weak. Clone size is not always given. Where it is, it says once, few, many or a class for expanded clones.

D: TRBD1; V: TRBV12-3/TRBV12-4; J: TRBJ2-5; size: .; DNA: TGTGCCAGCAGCAAGACAGGGGCAGAGACCCAGTACTTC; CDR3: CASSKTGAETQYF
D: .; V: TRBV3-1/TRBV3-2; J: TRBJ2-2; size: .; DNA: TGTGCCAGCAGCCAAGATCTGGTGACTATAGACACCGGGGAGCTGTTTTTT; CDR3: CASSQDLVTIDTGELFF
D: .; V: TRBV29-1; J: TRBJ2-7; size: .; DNA: TGCAGCGGGAGGAACAGGGACGAGCAGTACTTC; CDR3: CSGRNRDEQYF
D: .; V: TRBV15; J: TRBJ2-7; size: .; DNA: TGTGCCACCAGCAGTGATGGGGGGAGTCACGAGCAGTACTTC; CDR3: CATSSDGGSHEQYF
D: TRBD1; V: TRBV7-2; J: TRBJ2-1; size: .; DNA: TGTGCCAGCAGCTTGGGTGCAGGGGGCAACAATGAGCAGTTCTTC; CDR3: CASSLGAGGNNEQFF
D: TRBD2; V: TRBV5-1; J: TRBJ2-3; size: .; DNA: TGCGCCAGCAGCTATCTAGCGGGGGGGCCGAGTGGCACAGATACGCAGTATTTT; CDR3: CASSYLAGGPSGTDTQYF
D: .; V: TRBV11-3; J: TRBJ2-1; size: .; DNA: TGTGCCAGCAGCTTAGAGCGAGGAAATGAGCAGTTCTTC; CDR3: CASSLERGNEQFF
D: .; V: TRBV7-6; J: TRBJ1-1; size: .; DNA: TGTGCCAGCAGCCCGGACAGCTCCACTGAAGCTTTCTTT; CDR3: CASSPDSSTEAFF
D: .; V: TRBV6-1; J: TRBJ2-7; size: .; DNA: TGTGCCAGCAGTGAAGCGGACGGAGGCTACGAGCAGTACTTC; CDR3: CASSEADGGYEQYF
D: .; V: TRBV7-3; J: TRBJ1-5; size: .; DNA: TGTGCCAGCAGCTCTACAGGGAGAGGTCAGCCCCAGCATTTT; CDR3: CASSSTGRGQPQHF
D: .; V: TRBV5-6; J: TRBJ1-6; size: .; DNA: TGTGCCAGCAGCTTGTTTCGGTCACCCCTCCACTTT; CDR3: CASSLFRSPLHF
D: TRBD1; V: TRBV30; J: TRBJ1-5; size: .; DNA: TGTGCCTGGAGTTCGGGAGACAGGGCCGGTCAGCCCCAGCATTTT; CDR3: CAWSSGDRAGQPQHF
D: .; V: TRBV5-1; J: TRBJ2-3; size: once; DNA: TGCGCCAGCAGCTTAGGGGGTGGCGCGGATACGCAGTATTTT; CDR3: CASSLGGGADTQYF
D: TRBD2; V: TRBV7-3; J: TRBJ2-7; size: .; DNA: TGTGCCAGCAGCTTAAGAGCGGGAGAAAGGTACGAGCAGTACTTC; CDR3: CASSLRAGERYEQYF
D: TRBD1; V: TRBV7-2; J: TRBJ1-2; size: .; DNA: TGTGCCAGCAGCTCAAGGACAGGGCATGGCTACACCTTC; CDR3: CASSSRTGHGYTF
D: TRBD2; V: TRBV5-4; J: TRBJ2-7; size: many; DNA: TGTGCCAGCAGCTACCTAGCGGGAGGCGGCGAGCAGTACTTC; CDR3: CASSYLAGGGEQYF
D: TRBD2; V: TRBV5-1; J: TRBJ2-7; size: .; DNA: TGCGCCAGCAGCCCCGGGACAGGGGCCGGGACTAGCGGGAGAGTTCCCTACGAGCAGTACTTC; CDR3: CASSPGTGAGTSGRVPYEQYF
D: .; V: TRBV6-5; J: TRBJ1-1; size: few; DNA: TGTGCCAGCAGAGCAGGACTGCCGAACACTGAAGCTTTCTTT; CDR3: CASRAGLPNTEAFF
D: TRBD1; V: TRBV18; J: TRBJ1-2; size: .; DNA: TGTGCCAGCTCATCACAGGGGGCGTTTGATGGCTACACCTTC; CDR3: CASSSQGAFDGYTF
D: .; V: TRBV7-3; J: TRBJ2-1; size: .; DNA: TGTGCCAGCAGCTTTAAGCCAGGGATTGAGCAGTTCTTC; CDR3: CASSFKPGIEQFF
D: TRBD2; V: TRBV27; J: TRBJ2-3; size: .; DNA: TGTGCCAGCAGTTTTGGGGGACTAGCATCCGATACGCAGTATTTT; CDR3: CASSFGGLASDTQYF
D: TRBD2; V: TRBV4-1; J: TRBJ2-7; size: .; DNA: TGCGCCAGCAGCCAAGACCTCATCACTAGCGGGAGAACCTCCTACGAGCAGTACTTC; CDR3: CASSQDLITSGRTSYEQYF
D: .; V: TRBV27; J: TRBJ1-6; size: .; DNA: TGTGCCAGCAGTTCCCTAGGCGGTTCACCCCTCCACTTT; CDR3: CASSSLGGSPLHF
D: TRBD2; V: TRBV7-8; J: TRBJ2-7; size: .; DNA: TGTGCCAGCAGCTTAAGAGCGCTAGCGGGAGTAATTTACGAGCAGTACTTC; CDR3: CASSLRALAGVIYEQYF
D: TRBD2; V: TRBV2; J: TRBJ2-2; size: few; DNA: TGTGCCAGCAGGAGTAGCGGGGCGAACACCGGGGAGCTGTTTTTT; CDR3: CASRSSGANTGELFF
D: TRBD2; V: TRBV27; J: TRBJ2-7; size: .; DNA: TGTGCCAGCAGTTTGGGTAGCGGGGGGTATGAGCAGTACTTC; CDR3: CASSLGSGGYEQYF
D: TRBD1; V: TRBV10-3; J: TRBJ2-2; size: .; DNA: TGTGCCACGGGACAGGGCGACACCGGGGAGCTGTTTTTT; CDR3: CATGQGDTGELFF
D: .; V: TRBV5-6; J: TRBJ2-7; size: .; DNA: TGTGCCAGCAGCTTGGCACAGGCCGACGAGCAGTACTTC; CDR3: CASSLAQADEQYF
D: .; V: TRBV18; J: TRBJ2-7; size: once; DNA: TGTGCCAGCTCACCACCGAGCGGGGGACAGCCCTACGAGCAGTACTTC; CDR3: CASSPPSGGQPYEQYF
D: .; V: TRBV30; J: TRBJ2-6; size: .; DNA: TGTGCCTGGGACAGAAACTCTGGGGCCAACGTCCTGACTTTC; CDR3: CAWDRNSGANVLTF
D: TRBD1; V: TRBV30; J: TRBJ1-6; size: .; DNA: TGTGCCTGGAGGCGGACAGGGGGGCCCTATAATTCACCCCTCCACTTT; CDR3: CAWRRTGGPYNSPLHF
D: .; V: TRBV7-2; J: TRBJ2-7; size: .; DNA: TGTGCCAGCAGCTCCCGCGGGGCCGGGCGGTACTCCTACGAGCAGTACTTC; CDR3: CASSSRGAGRYSYEQYF
D: .; V: TRBV19; J: TRBJ1-4; size: .; DNA: TGTGCCAGTAGTATAGACAGGAATGAAAAACTGTTTTTT; CDR3: CASSIDRNEKLFF
D: .; V: TRBV6-5; J: TRBJ1-5; size: .; DNA: TGTGCCAGTACCCGACCGGGTCAGCCCCAGCATTTT; CDR3: CASTRPGQPQHF
D: .; V: TRBV9; J: TRBJ2-1; size: .; DNA: TGTGCCAGCAGCGTTTCTGACACGTCGTACAATGAGCAGTTCTTC; CDR3: CASSVSDTSYNEQFF
D: .; V: TRBV6-2/TRBV6-3; J: TRBJ1-2; size: .; DNA: TGTGCCAGCAGTATGACAGTTATCTATGGCTACACCTTC; CDR3: CASSMTVIYGYTF
D: .; V: TRBV4-1; J: TRBJ2-7; size: .; DNA: TGCGCCAGCAGCCGCATTGGAGGGGCAGACTACGAGCAGTACTTC; CDR3: CASSRIGGADYEQYF
D: .; V: TRBV19; J: TRBJ1-1; size: .; DNA: TGTGCCAGTAGTATAAGCGGAGGATCTGGCACTGAAGCTTTCTTT; CDR3: CASSISGGSGTEAFF
D: .; V: TRBV5-6; J: TRBJ1-3; size: once; DNA: TGTGCCAGCAGCTTGGATCCCCCGGGGAGCGCCCAAAAGACCATATATTTT; CDR3: CASSLDPPGSAQKTIYF
D: TRBD1; V: TRBV15; J: TRBJ2-7; size: few; DNA: TGTGCCACCAGCCCCGGGACAGGCGGGTACGAGCAGTACTTC; CDR3: CATSPGTGGYEQYF
D: TRBD2; V: TRBV28; J: TRBJ2-1; size: .; DNA: TGTGCCAGCAGTTTGATGGTCGCGGGAGGTATATCCTACAATGAGCAGTTCTTC; CDR3: CASSLMVAGGISYNEQFF
D: TRBD2; V: TRBV13; J: TRBJ2-1; size: .; DNA: TGTGCCAGCAGATCCCTCAGCGGGAGAGGGCACAATGAGCAGTTCTTC; CDR3: CASRSLSGRGHNEQFF
D: .; V: TRBV7-2; J: TRBJ1-3; size: .; DNA: TGTGCCAGCAGGGAAGGGAGCTCTGGAAACACCATATATTTT; CDR3: CASREGSSGNTIYF
D: .; V: TRBV9; J: TRBJ2-5; size: once; DNA: TGTGCCAGCAGCCGTTTACAGGGACAAGAGACCCAGTACTTC; CDR3: CASSRLQGQETQYF
D: TRBD1; V: TRBV6-5; J: TRBJ1-6; size: .; DNA: TGTGCCAGCAGGCCCAGGGGGGATTCACCCCTCCACTTT; CDR3: CASRPRGDSPLHF
D: .; V: TRBV4-1; J: TRBJ1-5; size: .; DNA: TGCGCCAGCAGCCAGGGGGACATAGAGGTAGATCAGCCCCAGCATTTT; CDR3: CASSQGDIEVDQPQHF
D: .; V: TRBV5-1; J: TRBJ1-1; size: once; DNA: TGCGCCAGCAGTCGGGACAACCAGAACACTGAAGCTTTCTTT; CDR3: CASSRDNQNTEAFF
D: TRBD1; V: TRBV5-1; J: TRBJ2-1; size: .; DNA: TGCGCCAGCAGCATCGGACAGGGGTCCTACAATGAGCAGTTCTTC; CDR3: CASSIGQGSYNEQFF
D: .; V: TRBV28; J: TRBJ1-5; size: .; DNA: TGTGCCAGCAGTGCGCCTAGCAATAATCAGCCCCAGCATTTT; CDR3: CASSAPSNNQPQHF
D: .; V: TRBV30; J: TRBJ1-2; size: .; DNA: TGTGCCTGGAGTACTCAGACAGGCAGGATCTATGGCTACACCTTC; CDR3: CAWSTQTGRIYGYTF
D: TRBD1; V: TRBV27; J: TRBJ1-6; size: .; DNA: TGTGCCAGCAGTTTGGCGACAGGGGGTTTTCGTTCACCCCTCCACTTT; CDR3: CASSLATGGFRSPLHF
D: .; V: TRBV2; J: TRBJ1-2; size: .; DNA: TGTGCCAGCAGTGACAGGAACTATGGCTACACCTTC; CDR3: CASSDRNYGYTF